The T cell receptor (beta chain) under discussion was sequenced for a study of PD-L1 blockade in urothelial cancer. Germline values: CDR1 MNHNS, CDR2 SASEGT. Trimming removed 1 base at V and 12 bases at J, with 19 bases between. The CDR3 contains 14 residues. The investigators introduced synthetic TCR analog templates into each PCR as spikes. Libraries were prepared by immunoSEQ multiplex PCR; TCRdb keeps only in-frame clonotypes and omits some of them. The repertoire consists of 30,000 to 45,000 clones, with approximately 92% occurring once and the leading ten covering approximately 8%. Specimen: PBMCs, collected around atezolizumab (anti-PD-L1) treatment. V usage is TRBV6-1 and J usage is TRBJ2-7; tentative D call: TRBD1 (5 bases). The TCR comes from a man between 65 and 85 years old with urothelial cancer. CDR3 coding DNA: TGTGCCAGCAGTGAAGGGGGCAGGCCTCCGGTATGGTACTTC. Its translation: CASSEGGRPPVWYF.